Listed below are T cell receptor beta chains from one sample, sequenced in a study of OX40 agonist ivuxolimab in advanced cancers. Data came from immunoSEQ multiplex PCR; TCRdb stores just in-frame clones and leaves some out. Of 65,000 to 90,000 clones listed, approximately 91% are singletons. Sequenced here: CD4+ or CD8+ T cells sorted from blood, sampled in a trial of the OX40 agonist ivuxolimab. These receptor sequences come from an adult with an advanced solid tumor such as melanoma, head and neck, liver or kidney cancer. CDR3s include the opening cysteine and the closing phenylalanine or tryptophan. A D gene is named only where the DNA matches it firmly. Size values are once, few and many counts, or a class for expanded clones, and some rows have none.

TRBV19	NA	TRBJ1-3	once	TGTGCCAGTGGAGAGGTAAACACCATATATTTT	CASGEVNTIYF
TRBV19	NA	TRBJ1-2	NA	TGTGCCAGTAGTCCGCCTCAGAGGAAGGATGGCTACACCTTC	CASSPPQRKDGYTF
TRBV5-1	NA	TRBJ2-1	once	TGCGCCAGCAGCCCCTTACCCCGACAGCCCAATGAGCAGTTCTTC	CASSPLPRQPNEQFF
TRBV30	NA	TRBJ1-6	NA	TGTGCCTTCATGCTAGGGGGAGCCTATAATTCACCCCTCCACTTT	CAFMLGGAYNSPLHF
TRBV4-1	NA	TRBJ1-1	few	TGCGCCAGCAGCCTCGGGACGCCGAACACTGAAGCTTTCTTT	CASSLGTPNTEAFF
TRBV5-1	NA	TRBJ2-1	NA	TGCGCCAGCAGCTTGGAGTCTAGGGCCGTGGATGAGCAGTTCTTC	CASSLESRAVDEQFF
TRBV11-2	TRBD1	TRBJ1-6	NA	TGTGCCAGCAGGAAACAGGGGGCAGGCTCACCCCTCCACTTT	CASRKQGAGSPLHF
TRBV5-1	TRBD2	TRBJ2-5	once	TGCGCCAGCAGGACCGGGACTAGCGGGGGCGAGACCCAGTACTTC	CASRTGTSGGETQYF
TRBV2	TRBD2	TRBJ2-1	NA	TGTGCCAGCCGGGTAGGGACTAGCCCCTACAATGAGCAGTTCTTC	CASRVGTSPYNEQFF
TRBV27	NA	TRBJ1-5	NA	TGTGCCACCAGGACCGATGCAAAAGGGAGCAATCAGCCCCAGCATTTT	CATRTDAKGSNQPQHF
TRBV5-5	TRBD1	TRBJ1-1	NA	TGTGCCAGCAGCCCACGGACAGGCGGGAACACTGAAGCTTTCTTT	CASSPRTGGNTEAFF
TRBV7-3	NA	TRBJ2-5	NA	TGTGCCAGCAGCCCCTCCGGGCGATCCGAGACCCAGTACTTC	CASSPSGRSETQYF
TRBV5-1	NA	TRBJ1-1	NA	TGCGCCAGCAGCTTGGGCACGAATTCGAACACTGAAGCTTTCTTT	CASSLGTNSNTEAFF
TRBV7-8	NA	TRBJ1-1	NA	TGTGCCAGCAGCGTCCGGGACCCCTGGACTGAAGCTTTCTTT	CASSVRDPWTEAFF